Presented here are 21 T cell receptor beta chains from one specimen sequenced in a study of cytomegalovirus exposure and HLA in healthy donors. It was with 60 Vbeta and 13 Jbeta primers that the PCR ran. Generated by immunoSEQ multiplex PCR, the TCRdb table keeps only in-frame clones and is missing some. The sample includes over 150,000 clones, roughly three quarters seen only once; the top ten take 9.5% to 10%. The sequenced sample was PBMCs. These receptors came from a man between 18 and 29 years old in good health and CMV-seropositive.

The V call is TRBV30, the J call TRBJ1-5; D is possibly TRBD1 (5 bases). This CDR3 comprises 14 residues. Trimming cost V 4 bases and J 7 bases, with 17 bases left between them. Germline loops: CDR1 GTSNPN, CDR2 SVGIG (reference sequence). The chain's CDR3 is CAWTVRGFRQPQHF. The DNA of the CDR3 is TGTGCCTGGACCGTAAGGGGATTCCGGCAGCCCCAGCATTTT.

Written as DNA, the CDR3 is TGCAGCGCATTAGTGACAGGGGGCACCGGGGAGCTGTTTTTT. Translated, it gives CSALVTGGTGELFF. The gene calls are TRBV29-1 and TRBJ2-2; 9 positions match TRBD1. Germline V gene data show CDR1 as SQVTM and CDR2 as ANQGSEA. The CDR3 is made up of 14 amino acids. With 7 bases clipped from V and 4 bases from J, the junction kept 7 bases outside the gene matches.

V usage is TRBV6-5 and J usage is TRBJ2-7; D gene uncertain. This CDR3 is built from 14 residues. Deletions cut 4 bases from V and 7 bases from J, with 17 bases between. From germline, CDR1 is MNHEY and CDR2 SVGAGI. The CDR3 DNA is TGTGCCAGCAGTTCACCCGAAGGTGCGAGGGAGCAGTACTTC. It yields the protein CASSSPEGAREQYF.

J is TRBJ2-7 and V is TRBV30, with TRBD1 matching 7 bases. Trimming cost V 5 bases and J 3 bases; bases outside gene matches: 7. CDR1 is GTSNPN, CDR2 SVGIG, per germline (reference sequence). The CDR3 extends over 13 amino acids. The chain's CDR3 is CAWSRDSIYEQYF. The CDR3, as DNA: TGTGCCTGGTCCCGGGACAGCATCTACGAGCAGTACTTC.

CDR3: CASSPRRVTEAFF. The CDR3 DNA is TGTGCCAGCAGCCCCCGCAGGGTAACTGAAGCTTTCTTT. The chain is built from TRBV7-2 and TRBJ1-1, with D perhaps TRBD1 (5 bases). Between the trimmed V and J ends, which lost 5 bases and 5 bases, there was a span of 12 bases. Germline V gene sequence: CDR1 SGHTA, CDR2 FQGNSA. The CDR3 extends over 13 amino acids.

CDR3: CASSAHRGLNEQYF. The CDR3 nucleotides are TGTGCCAGCAGCGCACACAGGGGGCTCAACGAGCAGTACTTC. V and J are TRBV11-2 and TRBJ2-7; 9 nucleotides align to TRBD1. Losses at the gene ends were 5 bases for V and 5 bases for J; bases not matched to a gene: 7. The CDR3 sequence is 14 residues long. Germline V gene data show CDR1 as SGHAT and CDR2 as FQNNGV.

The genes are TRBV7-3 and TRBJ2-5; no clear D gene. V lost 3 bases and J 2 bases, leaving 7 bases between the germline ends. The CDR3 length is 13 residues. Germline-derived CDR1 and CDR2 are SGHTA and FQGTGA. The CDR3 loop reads CASSLGQQETQYF. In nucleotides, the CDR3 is TGTGCCAGCAGCTTGGGCCAGCAAGAGACCCAGTACTTC.

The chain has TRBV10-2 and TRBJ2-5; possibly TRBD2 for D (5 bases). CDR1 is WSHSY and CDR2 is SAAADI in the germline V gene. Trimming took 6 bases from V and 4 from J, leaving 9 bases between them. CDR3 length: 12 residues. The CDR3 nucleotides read TGCGCCAGCAGGTTTCGGGGAGAGACCCAGTACTTC. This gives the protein CASRFRGETQYF.

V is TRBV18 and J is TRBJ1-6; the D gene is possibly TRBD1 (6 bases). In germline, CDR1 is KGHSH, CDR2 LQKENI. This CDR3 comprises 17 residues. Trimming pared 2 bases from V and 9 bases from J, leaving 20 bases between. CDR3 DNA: TGTGCCAGCTCACCAAAAAATGTCACAGGGATAATTTCACCCCTCCACTTT. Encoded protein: CASSPKNVTGIISPLHF.

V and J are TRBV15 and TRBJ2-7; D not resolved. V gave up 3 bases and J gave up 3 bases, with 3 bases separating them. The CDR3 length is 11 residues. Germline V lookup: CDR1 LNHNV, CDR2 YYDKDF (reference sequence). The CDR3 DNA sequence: TGTGCCACCAGCAGTCTCTACGAGCAGTACTTC. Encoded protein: CATSSLYEQYF.

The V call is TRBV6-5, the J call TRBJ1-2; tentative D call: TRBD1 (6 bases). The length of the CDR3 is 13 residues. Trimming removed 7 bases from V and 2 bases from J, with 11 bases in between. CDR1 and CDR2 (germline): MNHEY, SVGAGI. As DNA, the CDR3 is TGTGCCAGCACGAGACAGGTCAACTATGGCTACACCTTC. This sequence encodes CASTRQVNYGYTF.

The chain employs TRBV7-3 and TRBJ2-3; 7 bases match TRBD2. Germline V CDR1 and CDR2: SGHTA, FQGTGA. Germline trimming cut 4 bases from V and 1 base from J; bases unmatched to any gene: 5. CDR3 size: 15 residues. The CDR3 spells CASSSRAGRTDTQYF. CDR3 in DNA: TGTGCCAGCAGCTCCCGAGCGGGGCGCACAGATACGCAGTATTTT.

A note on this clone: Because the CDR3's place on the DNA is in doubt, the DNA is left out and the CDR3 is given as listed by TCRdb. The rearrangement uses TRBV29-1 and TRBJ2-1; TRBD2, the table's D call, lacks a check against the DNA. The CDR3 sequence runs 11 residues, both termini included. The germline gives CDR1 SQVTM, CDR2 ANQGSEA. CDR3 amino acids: CSVGVGTRFFF.

CDR3 in amino acids: CASRVQISNQPQHF. Written as DNA, the CDR3 is TGTGCCAGCAGGGTACAGATTAGCAATCAGCCCCAGCATTTT. J is TRBJ1-5 and V is TRBV2; D uncertain. Trimming pared 6 bases from V and 0 bases from J, leaving 9 bases between. The CDR3 has 14 residues. Germline V gene data show CDR1 as SNHLY and CDR2 as FYNNEI. The variable domain in full, completed from reference TRBV2 and TRBJ1-5, reads EPEVTQTPSHQVTQMGQEVILRCVPISNHLYFYWYRQILGQKVEFLVSFYNNEISEKSEIFDDQFSVERPDGSNFTLKIRSTKLEDSAMYFCASRVQISNQPQHFGDGTRLSIL.

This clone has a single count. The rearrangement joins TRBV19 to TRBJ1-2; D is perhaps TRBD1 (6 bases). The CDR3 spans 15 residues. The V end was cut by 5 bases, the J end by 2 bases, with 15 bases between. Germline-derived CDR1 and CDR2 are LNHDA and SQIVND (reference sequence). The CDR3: CASSHFDRTNYGYTF. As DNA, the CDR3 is TGTGCCAGTAGTCATTTCGACAGGACCAACTATGGCTACACCTTC.

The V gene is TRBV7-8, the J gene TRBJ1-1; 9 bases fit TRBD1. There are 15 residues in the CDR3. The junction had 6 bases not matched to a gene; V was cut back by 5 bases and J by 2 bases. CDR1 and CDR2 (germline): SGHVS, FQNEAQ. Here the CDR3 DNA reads TGTGCCAGCAGCACCCGGGACAGGGAAAACACTGAAGCTTTCTTT. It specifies CASSTRDRENTEAFF. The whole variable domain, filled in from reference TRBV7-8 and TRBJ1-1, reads GAGVSQSPRYKVAKRGQDVALRCDPISGHVSLFWYQQALGQGPEFLTYFQNEAQLDKSGLPSDRFFAERPEGSVSTLKIQRTQQEDSAVYLCASSTRDRENTEAFFGQGTRLTVV.

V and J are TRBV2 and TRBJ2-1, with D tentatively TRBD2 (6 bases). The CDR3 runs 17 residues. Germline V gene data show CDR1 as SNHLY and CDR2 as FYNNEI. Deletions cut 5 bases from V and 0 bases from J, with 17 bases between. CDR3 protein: CASSLVPVGSSYNEQFF. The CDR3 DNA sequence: TGTGCCAGCAGTTTAGTCCCGGTCGGGAGCTCCTACAATGAGCAGTTCTTC.

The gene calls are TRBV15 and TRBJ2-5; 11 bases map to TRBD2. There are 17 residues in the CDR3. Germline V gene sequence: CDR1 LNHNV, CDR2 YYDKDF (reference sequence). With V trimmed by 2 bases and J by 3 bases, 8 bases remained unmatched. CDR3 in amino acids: CATSRTSGGPGEETQYF. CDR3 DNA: TGTGCCACCAGCAGAACTAGCGGGGGACCTGGCGAAGAGACCCAGTACTTC.

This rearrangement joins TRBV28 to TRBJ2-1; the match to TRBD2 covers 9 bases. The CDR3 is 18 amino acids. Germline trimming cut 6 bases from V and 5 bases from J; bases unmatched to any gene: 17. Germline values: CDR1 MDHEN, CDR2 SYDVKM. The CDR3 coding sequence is TGTGCCAGCAGCCCCGACTTTAGCGGGAGAGGGGCCAACAATGAGCAGTTCTTC. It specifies CASSPDFSGRGANNEQFF.

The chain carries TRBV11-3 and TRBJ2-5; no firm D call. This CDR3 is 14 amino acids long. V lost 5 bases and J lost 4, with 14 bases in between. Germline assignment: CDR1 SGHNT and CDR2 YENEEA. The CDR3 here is CASSPMAVLETQYF. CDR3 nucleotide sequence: TGTGCCAGCAGCCCTATGGCGGTTTTAGAGACCCAGTACTTC. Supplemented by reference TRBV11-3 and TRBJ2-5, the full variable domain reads EAGVVQSPRYKIIEKKQPVAFWCNPISGHNTLYWYLQNLGQGPELLIRYENEEAVDDSQLPKDRFSAERLKGVDSTLKIQPAELGDSAVYLCASSPMAVLETQYFGPGTRLLVL.

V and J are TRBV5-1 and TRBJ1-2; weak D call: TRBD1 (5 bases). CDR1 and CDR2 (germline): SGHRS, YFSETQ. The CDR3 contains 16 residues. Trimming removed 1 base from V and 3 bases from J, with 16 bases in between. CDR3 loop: CASSLTSGPSDYGYTF. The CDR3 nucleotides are TGCGCCAGCAGCTTGACTTCAGGGCCATCCGACTATGGCTACACCTTC.